The 15 T cell receptor beta chains reported below all come from one sample, sequenced in a study of persistence of HIV-infected CD4 T cells (dated by TCRdb to 2020 to 2022). Explained via the paper, the treatment or condition label denotes: suppressive antiretroviral therapy. A pool of overlapping HIV-1 Gag 15-mer peptides, at approximately 0.95 ug per peptide per mL, was used to stimulate the cells. Responding CD4+ T cells were sorted by upregulation of both CD40 ligand and CD69. These receptors lack a known antigen. The immunoSEQ hsTCRB assay version 4 in survey mode was used to sequence TCRbeta repertoires from genomic DNA. TCRdb obtained this table from immuneACCESS and retained in-frame rearrangements with V and J assigned. These tables miss some clones; where compared with another copy, unresolved V genes account for less than half of the shortfall, and the remainder is unexplained. Here the sample has under 40,000 clones; roughly 70% occur a single time. 1.4% of the sample belongs to the ten largest clones.

Sequenced material: CD4+ T cells sorted from PBMCs after roughly 18-hour stimulation, taken from a patient who received antiretroviral therapy. The cell subset or site tag for this specimen amounts to: CD40L+CD69+ CD4 T cells responding to HIV-1 Gag peptides. The receptor source for this set is an adult man with HIV who was CMV-seropositive.

V usage is TRBV6-4 and J usage is TRBJ1-6, with D perhaps matching TRBD1 (6 bases). Per the germline V gene, CDR1 is MRHNA and CDR2 is SNTAGT. The CDR3 contains 16 residues. Trimming stripped 6 bases from V and 5 bases from J, with 17 bases between. This CDR3 is CASRRGRRGDNSPLHF. In DNA, the CDR3 is TGTGCCAGCAGGAGGGGGAGAAGGGGAGATAATTCACCCCTCCACTTT.

This clone came up a few times. The chain uses TRBV7-9 and TRBJ1-2; D not resolved. This CDR3 is built from 12 residues. The V gene's germline CDR1 is SEHNR and CDR2 FQNEAQ (reference sequence). V was trimmed by 1 base and J by 4 bases, leaving 4 bases between them. The CDR3 DNA reads as TGTGCCAGCAGCTTAGAGAGCTATGGCTACACCTTC. It translates to CASSLESYGYTF. Supplemented by reference TRBV7-9 and TRBJ1-2, the full variable domain reads DTGVSQNPRHKITKRGQNVTFRCDPISEHNRLYWYRQTLGQGPEFLTYFQNEAQLEKSRLLSDRFSAERPKGSFSTLEIQRTEQGDSAMYLCASSLESYGYTFGSGTRLTVV.

The rearrangement joins TRBV5-1 to TRBJ1-4; perhaps TRBD1 as D (5 bases). There are 17 residues in the CDR3. CDR1 SGHRS and CDR2 YFSETQ come from the germline V gene. The V end was cut by 2 bases, the J end by 0 bases, with 14 bases between. CDR3 loop: CASSFNPQGSTNEKLFF. For the CDR3, the DNA is TGCGCCAGCAGCTTTAACCCCCAGGGATCAACTAATGAAAAACTGTTTTTT.

The V and J genes are TRBV28 and TRBJ2-1; 12 bases fit TRBD2. The CDR3 runs to 18 residues. Germline CDR1 is MDHEN and CDR2 is SYDVKM. After removal of 6 bases from V and 4 bases from J, the junction contained 13 bases not matched to a gene. The CDR3 loop reads CASRSPLAGGRNYNEQFF. The CDR3 DNA is TGTGCCAGCAGATCCCCTCTAGCGGGGGGGCGTAATTACAATGAGCAGTTCTTC.

This clone was counted a single time. V and J are TRBV28 and TRBJ2-3; 12 nucleotides agree with TRBD2. This CDR3 contains 16 residues. CDR1 MDHEN and CDR2 SYDVKM come from the germline V gene. Losses at the gene ends were 4 bases for V and 2 bases for J; bases not matched to a gene: 4. The CDR3 DNA is TGTGCCAGCAGTTCCGGACTAGCGGGGTTCACAGATACGCAGTATTTT. Translation gives CASSSGLAGFTDTQYF.

This rearrangement joins TRBV2 to TRBJ1-5; 7 bases fit TRBD1. The V segment lost 5 bases and the J segment 3 bases; nucleotides outside the gene matches: 4. Germline V gives CDR1 SNHLY, CDR2 FYNNEI. This CDR3 has 14 residues. DNA of the CDR3: TGTGCCAGCAGTATGGACAGGACCAATCAGCCCCAGCATTTT. Amino acid sequence: CASSMDRTNQPQHF.

This clone was seen only a few times. The V gene is TRBV10-3, the J gene TRBJ1-6, with D uncertain. The V gene lost 7 bases and the J gene lost 3 bases, with 7 bases spanning the gap. Germline CDR1 and CDR2: ENHRY and SYGVKD. The CDR3 has 13 residues. The CDR3 nucleotides are TGTGCCATCAAGGAGGGCTATAATTCACCCCTCCACTTT. Translation gives CAIKEGYNSPLHF.

The J gene is TRBJ1-4, the V gene TRBV3-1 (or the pseudogene TRBV3-2); D is ambiguous. V lost 1 base to trimming and J lost 5 bases, with 8 bases between them. This CDR3 region has 14 residues. The germline V gene encodes CDR1 LGHDT and CDR2 YNNKEL (reference sequence). In nucleotides, the CDR3 is TGTGCCAGCAGCCAAGGGACGGGAAATGAAAAACTGTTTTTT. Encoded protein: CASSQGTGNEKLFF.

A few counts support this clone. The chain employs TRBV12-3 or TRBV12-4 and TRBJ2-7; D might be TRBD2 (7 bases). V was pared by 6 bases and J by 2 bases, with 8 bases between. The CDR3 runs to 12 residues. CDR3 in amino acids: CASRGGAYEQYF. Here the CDR3 DNA reads TGTGCCAGCAGAGGGGGGGCCTACGAGCAGTACTTC.

The chain links TRBV19 to TRBJ2-7, with D hard to call. From germline, CDR1 is LNHDA and CDR2 SQIVND (reference sequence). The CDR3 has 14 residues. V was clipped by 4 bases and J by 2 bases, with 12 bases between them. The CDR3 nucleotides are TGTGCCAGTAGTAGTACAGCTACGACCTACGAGCAGTACTTC. It yields the protein CASSSTATTYEQYF. Full variable domain (missing parts from reference TRBV19 and TRBJ2-7): DGGITQSPKYLFRKEGQNVTLSCEQNLNHDAMYWYRQDPGQGLRLIYYSQIVNDFQKGDIAEGYSVSREKKESFPLTVTSAQKNPTAFYLCASSSTATTYEQYFGPGTRLTVT.

The rearrangement joins TRBV4-1 to TRBJ1-2; D not resolved. CDR1 is MGHRA and CDR2 is YSYEKL in the germline V gene. V lost 0 bases and J lost 4, with 12 bases in between. The CDR3 length is 15 residues. CDR3 coding DNA: TGCGCCAGCAGCCAAGATGAGGTGAGAGGCTATGGCTACACCTTC. Its translation is CASSQDEVRGYGYTF.

This clone came up a few times. The chain recombines TRBV27 with TRBJ2-2; tentatively, D is TRBD2 (5 bases). The length of the CDR3 is 14 residues. The V gene's germline CDR1 is MNHEY and CDR2 SMNVEV (reference sequence). Trimming cost V 3 bases and J 8 bases, with 13 bases left between them. The CDR3 DNA is TGTGCCAGCAGTTTGGATTGGAGGAGGGGGGAGCTGTTTTTT. Translation gives CASSLDWRRGELFF.

V gene TRBV9 combines with J gene TRBJ2-3; TRBD2 is a possible D gene (7 bases). Germline CDR1 is SGDLS and CDR2 is YYNGEE. The CDR3 runs 15 residues. The ends were cut back, 1 base at V and 3 bases at J, with 12 bases in the middle. As DNA, the CDR3 is TGTGCCAGCAGCGTAACGGGGGGCCCGACAGATACGCAGTATTTT. This sequence encodes CASSVTGGPTDTQYF.

The chain is built from TRBV4-2 and TRBJ2-1, with 10 bases aligning to TRBD1. Germline lookup yields CDR1 LGHNA and CDR2 YNFKEQ. The CDR3 runs to 16 residues. V shed 5 bases, J shed 7 bases, and the junction held 11 bases outside the gene matches. This CDR3 reads CASSGRTGGGKNEQFF. CDR3 bases: TGTGCCAGCAGCGGACGGACAGGGGGTGGAAAAAATGAGCAGTTCTTC.

The chain joins TRBV9 to TRBJ2-6; possible D gene TRBD2, 5 bases. The V gene's germline CDR1 is SGDLS and CDR2 YYNGEE. The CDR3 extends over 15 amino acids. V was clipped by 0 bases and J by 2 bases, with 6 bases between them. CDR3 nucleotides: TGTGCCAGCAGCGTAGGGAGGACTGGGGCCAACGTCCTGACTTTC. Translated: CASSVGRTGANVLTF.